Following are 19 T cell receptor beta chains from one sample sequenced in a study of T cells after yellow fever vaccination. In TCRdb, the 5' RACE reads were re-called with MiXCR into one record per CDR3 protein. The data hold around 250,000 distinct CDR3 sequences, with 6.5% to 8.5% observed a single time. The sample consisted of CD4+ T cells sorted from PBMCs, taken 15 days after the yellow fever booster vaccination. The source is a man aged 25-45 years who received the YFV17D yellow fever vaccine.

This clonotype was found many times. The chain combines TRBV7-2 with TRBJ2-5; D gene uncertain. CDR1 and CDR2 (germline): SGHTA, FQGNSA. The CDR3 contains 14 residues. The V end lost 1 base, the J end lost 5 bases, and 11 bases lay between the germline ends. CDR3 loop: CASSLGLGLETQYF. The CDR3 coding sequence is TGTGCCAGCAGCTTAGGATTGGGGTTGGAGACCCAGTACTTC. Complete variable domain (other parts from reference TRBV7-2 and TRBJ2-5): GAGVSQSPSNKVTEKGKDVELRCDPISGHTALYWYRQSLGQGLEFLIYFQGNSAPDKSGLPSDRFSAERTGGSVSTLTIQRTQQEDSAVYLCASSLGLGLETQYFGPGTRLLVL.

The chain has TRBV5-4 and TRBJ2-3; weak D call: TRBD1 (5 bases). V was shortened by 0 bases and J by 2 bases, with 10 bases between the two germline ends. Germline V CDR1 and CDR2: SGHNT, YYREEE (reference sequence). This CDR3 has 15 amino acids. The CDR3 protein is CASSLAKGHTDTQYF. CDR3 nucleotide sequence: TGTGCCAGCAGCTTGGCCAAGGGGCACACAGATACGCAGTATTTT.

This clonotype has a handful of counts. The rearrangement uses TRBV29-1 and TRBJ1-5, with TRBD1 matching over 7 bases. Germline-derived CDR1 and CDR2 are SQVTM and ANQGSEA. The ends lost 5 bases at V and 7 bases at J; junction bases unmatched: 11. This CDR3 contains 14 residues. In DNA form, the CDR3 reads TGCAGCGTTTCACAGGGGACCTGGGAACAGCCCCAGCATTTT. Residues: CSVSQGTWEQPQHF.

This chain links TRBV7-2 with TRBJ2-7; D gene uncertain. The CDR3 extends over 13 amino acids. V lost 5 bases and J lost 7, with 15 bases in between. Germline V gene data show CDR1 as SGHTA and CDR2 as FQGNSA. CDR3 DNA sequence: TGTGCCAGCAGCCCCGATTCAAGAGTGGAGCAGTACTTC. Translating it yields CASSPDSRVEQYF.

The genes are TRBV5-1 and TRBJ2-1; no reliable D call. V lost 3 bases and J lost 9, with 10 bases in between. Per germline, CDR1 SGHRS and CDR2 YFSETQ. CDR3 size: 12 residues. The CDR3 reads CASSYLESEQFF. The CDR3 DNA is TGCGCCAGCAGCTACTTGGAGAGTGAGCAGTTCTTC.

This rearrangement joins TRBV5-1 to TRBJ2-7; 7 bases agree with TRBD1. Per germline, CDR1 SGHRS and CDR2 YFSETQ. V shed 4 bases, J shed 0 bases, and the junction held 4 bases outside the gene matches. The CDR3 runs 14 residues. The CDR3 coding sequence is TGCGCCAGCAGCGGGGACAGTGACTCCTACGAGCAGTACTTC. This sequence encodes CASSGDSDSYEQYF. The full variable domain, with the rest looked up from reference TRBV5-1 and TRBJ2-7, is KAGVTQTPRYLIKTRGQQVTLSCSPISGHRSVSWYQQTPGQGLQFLFEYFSETQRNKGNFPGRFSGRQFSNSRSEMNVSTLELGDSALYLCASSGDSDSYEQYFGPGTRLTVT.

This rearrangement joins TRBV6-5 to TRBJ1-2; possible D gene TRBD1, 5 bases. The germline V and J ends were trimmed by 4 bases and 1 base, with 13 bases remaining between them. CDR3 length: 15 residues. Germline values: CDR1 MNHEY, CDR2 SVGAGI. This chain's CDR3 is CASSWGGRHNYGYTF. The CDR3 nucleotides read TGTGCCAGCAGTTGGGGCGGCAGGCATAACTATGGCTACACCTTC.

This clonotype was found a few times. This sequence joins TRBV25-1 and TRBJ2-3; possible D gene TRBD1, 5 bases. V lost 4 bases to trimming and J lost 2 bases, with 10 bases between them. The germline gives CDR1 MGHDK, CDR2 SYGVNS. The CDR3 contains 14 residues. CDR3 region: CASSGWGTTDTQYF. In DNA form, the CDR3 reads TGTGCCAGCAGTGGGTGGGGCACCACAGATACGCAGTATTTT.

This chain links TRBV24-1 with TRBJ1-1; D is undetermined. V gave up 9 bases and J gave up 2 bases, with 9 bases separating them. The CDR3 consists of 12 residues. Germline CDR1 is KGHDR and CDR2 is SFDVKD. The CDR3 loop reads CATHIGNTEAFF. In DNA, the CDR3 is TGTGCCACCCACATCGGTAACACTGAAGCTTTCTTT.

This clonotype was seen at least ten times. This chain links TRBV7-2 with TRBJ2-2; 8 bases align to TRBD1. The junction had 13 bases not matched to a gene; V was cut back by 5 bases and J by 8 bases. The germline V gene has CDR1 SGHTA and CDR2 FQGNSA. This CDR3 has 16 residues. The CDR3 loop reads CASSRGARGLSGELFF. The CDR3 coding sequence is TGTGCCAGCAGCCGAGGGGCCAGGGGGCTGTCTGGGGAGCTGTTTTTT.

The table lists this clonotype with many counts. This chain joins TRBV12-3 or TRBV12-4 and TRBJ2-7, with D maybe TRBD2 (6 bases). Between the trimmed V and J ends, which lost 6 bases and 7 bases, there was a span of 16 bases. The CDR3 runs 13 residues. CDR3: CASRKDYLGEQYF. Here the CDR3 DNA reads TGTGCCAGCAGGAAGGACTACCTGGGTGAGCAGTACTTC.

About this clonotype: The junction departs from the called germline gene at one end, perhaps through a read error. The genes are TRBV7-7 and TRBJ2-2; maybe TRBD1 (6 bases). Germline V CDR1 and CDR2: SSHAT, FNYEAQ (reference sequence). The CDR3 length is 14 residues. The CDR3 protein is CASSGQSGTGELFF. The CDR3 DNA reads TGTGCTAGCAGCGGACAGAGCGGTACCGGGGAGCTGTTTTTT.

The rearrangement uses TRBV29-1 and TRBJ2-5; D is ambiguous. Germline values: CDR1 SQVTM, CDR2 ANQGSEA. Deletions cut 3 bases from V and 5 bases from J, with 10 bases between. This CDR3 region has 12 residues. This CDR3 is CSVDFGGETQYF. Written as DNA, the CDR3 is TGCAGCGTTGACTTCGGTGGGGAGACCCAGTACTTC.

This clonotype was picked up a small number of times. V gene TRBV7-2 combines with J gene TRBJ2-1, with D tentatively TRBD1 (5 bases). The CDR3 has 16 residues. V lost 6 bases and J 10 bases, leaving 25 bases between the germline ends. Per the germline V gene, CDR1 is SGHTA and CDR2 is FQGNSA. This chain's CDR3 is CASSYQGLGGFREQFF. The CDR3 DNA follows: TGTGCCAGCAGTTACCAGGGTTTGGGCGGCTTTCGGGAGCAGTTCTTC.

This clonotype was seen only a few times. The rearrangement joins TRBV5-1 to TRBJ2-3; the D gene could be TRBD1 or TRBD2 (5 bases each). CDR1 is SGHRS and CDR2 is YFSETQ in the germline V gene. Trimming cost V 4 bases and J 4 bases, with 16 bases left between them. There are 15 residues in the CDR3. CDR3 in amino acids: CASSPGTNSPDTQYF. The CDR3 DNA sequence: TGCGCCAGCAGCCCAGGGACCAACAGTCCAGATACGCAGTATTTT.

The chain employs TRBV10-1 and TRBJ2-1; D is uncertain. The CDR3 consists of 13 residues. Trimming took off 4 bases at V and 9 bases at J, with 13 bases between the two ends. CDR1 is WNHNN, CDR2 SYGVQD, per germline (reference sequence). CDR3 amino acids: CASSGSVDSEQFF. The DNA of the CDR3 is TGCGCCAGCAGTGGATCAGTCGATAGTGAGCAGTTCTTC.

The chain has TRBV20-1 and TRBJ2-7; D not resolved. CDR1 and CDR2 (germline): DFQATT, SNEGSKA (reference sequence). V dropped 6 bases and J dropped 1 base, with 7 bases sitting between them. CDR3 length: 11 residues. The CDR3 nucleotides read TGCAGTGCCGTTCAGTCCTACGAGCAGTACTTC. The encoded protein is CSAVQSYEQYF.

This clonotype was observed a few times. The chain employs TRBV4-2 and TRBJ2-7, with D perhaps TRBD2 (6 bases). Germline V gene lookup returns CDR1 LGHNA and CDR2 YNFKEQ. The CDR3 runs to 16 residues. V lost 0 bases, J lost 5 bases, and 17 bases lay in between. CDR3 amino acids: CASSQDPETRGDEQYF. CDR3 nucleotides: TGTGCCAGCAGCCAAGATCCTGAGACTAGGGGTGACGAGCAGTACTTC.

The genes are TRBV7-2 and TRBJ2-5; 16 bases agree with TRBD2. V trimming: 5 bases; J trimming: 1 base; junction bases outside the gene matches: 4. Germline V gives CDR1 SGHTA, CDR2 FQGNSA. CDR3 size: 17 residues. DNA of the CDR3: TGTGCCAGCAGCCCCGGGACTAGCGGGAGGGCCCAAGAGACCCAGTACTTC. As protein: CASSPGTSGRAQETQYF.